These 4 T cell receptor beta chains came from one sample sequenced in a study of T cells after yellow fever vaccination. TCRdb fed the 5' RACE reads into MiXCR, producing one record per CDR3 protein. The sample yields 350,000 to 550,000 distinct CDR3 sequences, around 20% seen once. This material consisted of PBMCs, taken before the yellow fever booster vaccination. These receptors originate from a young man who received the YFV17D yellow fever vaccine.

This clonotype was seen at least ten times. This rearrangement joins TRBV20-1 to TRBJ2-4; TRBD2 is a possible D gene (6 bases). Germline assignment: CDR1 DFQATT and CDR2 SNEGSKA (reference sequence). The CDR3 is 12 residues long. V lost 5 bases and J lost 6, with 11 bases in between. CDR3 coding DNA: TGCAGTGCTGGCGGGACGGGAAACATTCAGTACTTC. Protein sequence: CSAGGTGNIQYF.

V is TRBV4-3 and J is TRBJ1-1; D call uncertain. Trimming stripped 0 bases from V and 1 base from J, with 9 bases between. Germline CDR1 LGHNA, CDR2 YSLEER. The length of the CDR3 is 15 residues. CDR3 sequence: CASSQEPTGNTEAFF. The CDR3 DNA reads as TGCGCCAGCAGCCAAGAGCCTACGGGGAACACTGAAGCTTTCTTT.

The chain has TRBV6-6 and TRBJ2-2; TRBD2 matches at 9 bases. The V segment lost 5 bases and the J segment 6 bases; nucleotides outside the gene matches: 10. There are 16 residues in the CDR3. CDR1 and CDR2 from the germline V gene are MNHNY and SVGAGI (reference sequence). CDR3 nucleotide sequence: TGTGCCAGCAGTACCTTCGTGGCGGGGGGGCCCGGGGAGCTGTTTTTT. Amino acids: CASSTFVAGGPGELFF.

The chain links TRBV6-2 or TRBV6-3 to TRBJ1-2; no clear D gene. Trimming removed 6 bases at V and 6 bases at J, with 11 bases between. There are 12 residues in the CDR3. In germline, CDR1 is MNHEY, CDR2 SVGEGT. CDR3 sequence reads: CASSPRWNGYTF. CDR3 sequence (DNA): TGTGCCAGCAGCCCCCGGTGGAATGGCTACACCTTC.